This T cell receptor (beta chain) was identified during a study of blood T cell repertoires in COVID-19. TCRdb's table, derived via immunoSEQ multiplex PCR, lists solely in-frame clones and lacks some. The table shows over 150,000 clones, with around 83% occurring only once. Sequenced sample: peripheral blood. The receptor was derived from a human donor in a cohort sampled during active COVID-19.

The CDR3 DNA sequence: TGTGCCAGCTCACCCTGGACTAGCGGGAGATTGTACGAGCAGTACTTC. Translated: CASSPWTSGRLYEQYF. The chain joins TRBV18 to TRBJ2-7; 13 bases align to TRBD2. This CDR3 comprises 16 residues. V shed 3 bases and J 4 bases; nucleotides not matched to a gene: 6. CDR1 and CDR2 from the germline V gene are KGHSH and LQKENI.